The 6 T cell receptor beta chains below come from one sample, sequenced in a study of T cells expressing NK-cell markers. TCRdb re-called the 5' RACE reads and shows each CDR3 protein once, DNA omitted. Reported are about 380,000 distinct CDR3 sequences; the ten largest clones contain around 5.2%. The sample consisted of blood T cells: a sorted CD56 or NKG2C T cell subset, CD4+ or CD8+ T cells, or bulk PBMC T cells (not recorded which). The receptors derive from a man between 18 and 69 years old in good health.

V and J are TRBV7-2 and TRBJ2-7. The CDR3 is made up of 15 amino acids. CDR1 SGHTA and CDR2 FQGNSA come from the germline V gene. CDR3 in amino acids: CASSSQFVSSYEQYF.

The chain carries TRBV3-1 and TRBJ2-1; without DNA, the TCRdb call of TRBD1 cannot be checked. The V gene's germline CDR1 is LGHDT and CDR2 YNNKEL (reference sequence). This CDR3 comprises 19 residues. CDR3 in amino acids: CASSPPLGGGTSSYNEQFF.

The J gene is TRBJ2-7, the V gene TRBV28. The CDR3 sequence is 16 residues long. Germline CDR1 is MDHEN and CDR2 is SYDVKM. The chain's CDR3 is CASSLTWQGGSYEQYF.

The gene calls are TRBV15 and TRBJ1-4; TCRdb reports TRBD1, a call that lacks DNA to check it against. This CDR3 comprises 14 residues. The germline V gene has CDR1 LNHNV and CDR2 YYDKDF (reference sequence). The CDR3 here is CATSRDRGNEKLFF.

V gene TRBV7-9 combines with J gene TRBJ1-2. Germline CDR1 and CDR2: SEHNR and FQNEAQ (reference sequence). This CDR3 region has 13 residues. The CDR3 loop is CASSPWERERLLF.

V is TRBV12-3 or TRBV12-4 and J is TRBJ2-1; the TCRdb call, TRBD2, lacks DNA for checking. The CDR3 covers 18 residues. CDR3 region: CASSPSVFGGGGAREQFF.